These 24 T cell receptor beta chains came from one sample sequenced in a study of neurological immune-mediated disorders. Via MiXCR, TCRdb re-called the 5' RACE reads, giving one row per CDR3 protein. The table records over 60,000 distinct CDR3 sequences, around 5% of them present only once. Sequenced: PBMCs. These receptors originate from a woman in her 70s with multiple sclerosis.

This clonotype showed up many times. The chain is built from TRBV5-1 and TRBJ2-7; D possibly uses TRBD1 or TRBD2 (5 bases each). V dropped 0 bases and J dropped 2 bases, with 12 bases sitting between them. This CDR3 region has 15 residues. Per germline, CDR1 SGHRS and CDR2 YFSETQ. In DNA, the CDR3 is TGCGCCAGCAGCTTGGACACGGGGCAGCCCTACGAGCAGTACTTC. The encoded protein is CASSLDTGQPYEQYF.

This clonotype was counted at least ten times. This chain links TRBV10-2 with TRBJ2-3; 8 bases are shared with TRBD1. Germline V gene lookup returns CDR1 WSHSY and CDR2 SAAADI. This CDR3 region has 17 residues. V lost 4 bases, J lost 2 bases, and 11 bases stayed unmatched. CDR3 in DNA: TGCGCCAGCAGTGGCCACCCCGGACAGGGCCACACAGATACGCAGTATTTT. It translates to CASSGHPGQGHTDTQYF.

About this clonotype itself: A much larger clone lies a single base off, so this may be a read error. The V and J genes are TRBV6-2 or TRBV6-3 and TRBJ1-5; D may be TRBD1 (5 bases). The CDR3 is 14 residues long. Germline CDR1 is MNHEY and CDR2 is SVGEGT. The CDR3 reads CASSYDSFNQPQNF. The CDR3 nucleotides read TGTGCCAGCAGTTATGACAGTTTTAATCAGCCCCAGAATTTT.

This clonotype has more than one count but fewer than ten. The V and J genes are TRBV7-6 and TRBJ2-7; TRBD2 matches 7 bases. The CDR3 covers 15 residues. The germline CDR1 and CDR2 sequences are SGHVS and FNYEAQ. V shed 1 base, J shed 0 bases, and the junction held 3 bases outside the gene matches. The CDR3 bases are TGTGCCAGCAGCTTAGGTCAGCGGGGCTCCTACGAGCAGTACTTC. Translated, it gives CASSLGQRGSYEQYF.

A note on this clonotype: A much more abundant neighbour one base away suggests this may be a read error. The chain uses TRBV20-1 and TRBJ2-3; 9 bases are a match to TRBD2. In germline, CDR1 is DFQATT, CDR2 SNEGSKA (reference sequence). The CDR3 sequence is 16 residues long. The CDR3 nucleotides read TGCAGTGCTAGAGACGGCGGGAGGGCCGGCACAGATAAGCAGTATTTT. This encodes CSARDGGRAGTDKQYF.

This clonotype was observed a handful of times. V and J are TRBV6-5 and TRBJ2-3, with 14 bases identical to TRBD2. Germline trimming cut 5 bases from V and 1 base from J; bases unmatched to any gene: 5. Germline V CDR1 and CDR2: MNHEY, SVGAGI. CDR3 length: 17 residues. The chain's CDR3 is CASSTGLAGVRTDTQYF. DNA for the CDR3: TGTGCCAGCAGTACGGGACTAGCGGGAGTTCGCACAGATACGCAGTATTTT.

This clonotype was detected many times. CDR3: CASSLEVAGANVLTF. CDR3 nucleotide sequence: TGTGCCAGCAGCTTGGAGGTTGCTGGGGCCAACGTCCTGACTTTC. The chain has TRBV5-5 and TRBJ2-6; D call uncertain. This CDR3 is built from 15 residues. V was clipped by 0 bases and J by 2 bases, with 6 bases between them. The germline V gene has CDR1 SGHKS and CDR2 YYEKEE (reference sequence). Together with reference TRBV5-5 and TRBJ2-6, the CDR3 gives the full variable domain: DAGVTQSPTHLIKTRGQQVTLRCSPISGHKSVSWYQQVLGQGPQFIFQYYEKEERGRGNFPDRFSARQFPNYSSELNVNALLLGDSALYLCASSLEVAGANVLTFGAGSRLTVL.

The V and J genes are TRBV6-2 or TRBV6-3 and TRBJ1-2, with D unclear. Trimming cost V 4 bases and J 1 base, with 10 bases left between them. Germline loops: CDR1 MNHEY, CDR2 SVGEGT. This CDR3 comprises 14 residues. The CDR3 region is CASSSSRFNYGYTF. The CDR3 DNA is TGTGCCAGCAGTTCATCCCGATTTAACTATGGCTACACCTTC.

The sample holds many counts of this clonotype. The V and J genes are TRBV5-1 and TRBJ2-1; 9 bases align to TRBD2. The germline V gene has CDR1 SGHRS and CDR2 YFSETQ. The CDR3 runs 16 residues. V lost 1 base and J lost 8; bases outside the gene matches: 10. CDR3 in amino acids: CASSLTRREGPHEQFF. The CDR3 DNA sequence: TGCGCCAGCAGCTTGACGAGGCGGGAGGGCCCCCATGAGCAGTTCTTC.

This clonotype has a count of ten or more. The chain combines TRBV5-1 with TRBJ1-2; unclear D gene. The CDR3 has 12 amino acids. V was pared by 5 bases and J by 7 bases, with 12 bases between. Germline V gene data show CDR1 as SGHRS and CDR2 as YFSETQ. The CDR3 DNA sequence: TGCGCCAGCAGTAATGCAGCGAGTGGCTACACCTTC. It codes for CASSNAASGYTF.

This clonotype was found many times. The J gene is TRBJ2-7, the V gene TRBV6-5; 15 positions agree with TRBD2. The CDR3 has 18 residues. Unmatched junction bases numbered 7, after V lost 0 bases and J lost 4 bases. The V gene's germline CDR1 is MNHEY and CDR2 SVGAGI. CDR3 coding DNA: TGTGCCAGCAGTTACTCCGGGACTAGCGGGAGGTCGTCGTACGAGCAGTACTTC. Amino acid sequence: CASSYSGTSGRSSYEQYF.

This clonotype was observed at least ten times. The chain combines TRBV7-6 with TRBJ2-5; TRBD2 is a possible D gene (5 bases). Germline V gene lookup returns CDR1 SGHVS and CDR2 FNYEAQ. The V gene lost 1 base and the J gene lost 7 bases, with 19 bases spanning the gap. The CDR3 runs to 16 residues. CDR3: CASSLVGGAAPGTQYF. CDR3 in DNA: TGTGCCAGCAGCTTAGTTGGAGGAGCTGCCCCTGGGACCCAGTACTTC. The full variable domain, with the rest looked up from reference TRBV7-6 and TRBJ2-5, is GAGVSQSPRYKVTKRGQDVALRCDPISGHVSLYWYRQALGQGPEFLTYFNYEAQQDKSGLPNDRFSAERPEGSISTLTIQRTEQRDSAMYRCASSLVGGAAPGTQYFGPGTRLLVL.

This clonotype was recorded many times. The CDR3 reads CASSSGRLKNEQYF. The CDR3 region has the DNA TGCGCCAGCAGCTCGGGACGGTTGAAGAACGAGCAGTACTTC. The V call is TRBV5-1, the J call TRBJ2-7; D may be TRBD1 or TRBD2 (5 bases each). Looked up from germline, CDR1 is SGHRS and CDR2 is YFSETQ. The CDR3 spans 14 residues. V lost 3 bases and J 5 bases, leaving 15 bases between the germline ends.

Written as DNA, the CDR3 is TGCAGTGCCAGTACTCAGAGCGGGAGGACCTTCTACGAGCAGTACTTC. Its translation is CSASTQSGRTFYEQYF. The V and J genes are TRBV20-1 and TRBJ2-7; 9 bases are a match to TRBD2. J was trimmed by 3 bases and V by 6 bases; bases with no gene match: 15. CDR3 length: 16 residues. Per the germline V gene, CDR1 is DFQATT and CDR2 is SNEGSKA (reference sequence).

This clonotype was recorded at least ten times. The V and J genes are TRBV18 and TRBJ1-5, with D hard to call. Per germline, CDR1 KGHSH and CDR2 LQKENI. This CDR3 is built from 13 residues. Trimming took 2 bases from V and 3 from J, leaving 5 bases between them. The CDR3 DNA is TGTGCCAGCTCACCAAACGACAATCAGCCCCAGCATTTT. It translates to CASSPNDNQPQHF. The whole variable domain, filled in from reference TRBV18 and TRBJ1-5, reads NAGVMQNPRHLVRRRGQEARLRCSPMKGHSHVYWYRQLPEEGLKFMVYLQKENIIDESGMPKERFSAEFPKEGPSILRIQQVVRGDSAAYFCASSPNDNQPQHFGDGTRLSIL.

This clonotype was seen repeatedly, ten times or more. The chain joins TRBV7-2 to TRBJ2-1; D may match TRBD1 or TRBD2 (6 bases each). The ends were cut back, 5 bases at V and 0 bases at J, with 17 bases in the middle. The germline gives CDR1 SGHTA, CDR2 FQGNSA. CDR3 length equals 17 residues. Written as DNA, the CDR3 is TGTGCCAGCAGCCTGGAGGGGGGCTATAGCTCCTACAATGAGCAGTTCTTC. It encodes CASSLEGGYSSYNEQFF. Full variable domain (outside the CDR3, taken from reference TRBV7-2 and TRBJ2-1): GAGVSQSPSNKVTEKGKDVELRCDPISGHTALYWYRQSLGQGLEFLIYFQGNSAPDKSGLPSDRFSAERTGGSVSTLTIQRTQQEDSAVYLCASSLEGGYSSYNEQFFGPGTRLTVL.

This clonotype was found many times. The chain joins TRBV20-1 to TRBJ1-1; D not resolved. The CDR3 runs 10 residues. Germline CDR1 and CDR2: DFQATT and SNEGSKA (reference sequence). Deletions cut 2 bases from V and 11 bases from J, with 9 bases between. The CDR3 sequence is CSARKGEAFF. As DNA, the CDR3 is TGCAGTGCTAGAAAGGGAGAGGCTTTCTTT.

In the case of this clonotype: A much larger clone lies a single base off, so this may be a read error. This sequence joins TRBV6-5 and TRBJ2-1; 11 positions agree with TRBD2. The CDR3 runs to 15 residues. Trimming cost V 2 bases and J 10 bases; bases outside gene matches: 7. CDR1 and CDR2 from the germline V gene are MNHEY and SVGAGI. This CDR3 is CASSYGSGRAYEQFF. The DNA of the CDR3 is TGTGCCAGCAGTTACGGTAGCGGGAGGGCCTACGAGCAGTTCTTC.

This clonotype was recorded at least ten times. The V gene is TRBV4-1, the J gene TRBJ1-4; perhaps TRBD1 as D (5 bases). V dropped 4 bases and J dropped 3 bases, with 12 bases sitting between them. The germline V gene has CDR1 MGHRA and CDR2 YSYEKL. The CDR3 has 15 residues. CDR3 sequence (DNA): TGCGCCAGCAGCCTAACCGGGGCTTCTAATGAAAAACTGTTTTTT. Translation: CASSLTGASNEKLFF.

This clonotype has ten or more counts. The chain combines TRBV20-1 with TRBJ2-1; TRBD2 might be the D (6 bases). Germline V gene lookup returns CDR1 DFQATT and CDR2 SNEGSKA (reference sequence). Trimming took off 0 bases at V and 6 bases at J, with 27 bases between the two ends. The CDR3 consists of 19 residues. CDR3 nucleotide sequence: TGCAGTGCTAGAGATCCTCGTAAAGGGACGGGGCGGGATTTCAATGAGCAGTTCTTC. This gives the protein CSARDPRKGTGRDFNEQFF.

This clonotype was counted many times. V gene TRBV7-2 combines with J gene TRBJ2-5; D possibly corresponds to TRBD1 (5 bases). The CDR3 has 14 amino acids. The V and J ends lost 4 bases and 2 bases respectively, with 11 bases between them. Germline V lookup: CDR1 SGHTA, CDR2 FQGNSA. In DNA, the CDR3 is TGTGCCAGCAGCTCTTTGACAGAACAAGAGACCCAGTACTTC. It encodes CASSSLTEQETQYF.

Ten or more counts support this clonotype. This chain links TRBV12-3 or TRBV12-4 with TRBJ1-1, with D possibly being TRBD1 (5 bases). CDR3 length equals 14 residues. The V end lost 2 bases, the J end lost 2 bases, and 9 bases lay between the germline ends. The CDR3 DNA sequence: TGTGCCAGCAGTTTACTGAGGGGAAACACTGAAGCTTTCTTT. Residues: CASSLLRGNTEAFF.

This clonotype came up many times. This rearrangement joins TRBV3-1 to TRBJ2-7, with 8 bases matching TRBD2. This CDR3 has 15 amino acids. V shed 2 bases and J 0 bases; nucleotides not matched to a gene: 3. Germline V gene sequence: CDR1 LGHDT, CDR2 YNNKEL (reference sequence). The CDR3 bases are TGTGCCAGCAGCCAAATAGCGGGAAGCTCCTACGAGCAGTACTTC. This codes for CASSQIAGSSYEQYF.

At least ten counts were recorded for this clonotype. The chain recombines TRBV3-1 with TRBJ1-1; D possibly corresponds to TRBD1 (5 bases). The V gene lost 4 bases and the J gene lost 2 bases, with 14 bases spanning the gap. Looked up from germline, CDR1 is LGHDT and CDR2 is YNNKEL (reference sequence). The length of the CDR3 is 15 residues. The CDR3 coding sequence is TGTGCCAGCAGCCCTCACCCGGGGGGAAACACTGAAGCTTTCTTT. It yields the protein CASSPHPGGNTEAFF.